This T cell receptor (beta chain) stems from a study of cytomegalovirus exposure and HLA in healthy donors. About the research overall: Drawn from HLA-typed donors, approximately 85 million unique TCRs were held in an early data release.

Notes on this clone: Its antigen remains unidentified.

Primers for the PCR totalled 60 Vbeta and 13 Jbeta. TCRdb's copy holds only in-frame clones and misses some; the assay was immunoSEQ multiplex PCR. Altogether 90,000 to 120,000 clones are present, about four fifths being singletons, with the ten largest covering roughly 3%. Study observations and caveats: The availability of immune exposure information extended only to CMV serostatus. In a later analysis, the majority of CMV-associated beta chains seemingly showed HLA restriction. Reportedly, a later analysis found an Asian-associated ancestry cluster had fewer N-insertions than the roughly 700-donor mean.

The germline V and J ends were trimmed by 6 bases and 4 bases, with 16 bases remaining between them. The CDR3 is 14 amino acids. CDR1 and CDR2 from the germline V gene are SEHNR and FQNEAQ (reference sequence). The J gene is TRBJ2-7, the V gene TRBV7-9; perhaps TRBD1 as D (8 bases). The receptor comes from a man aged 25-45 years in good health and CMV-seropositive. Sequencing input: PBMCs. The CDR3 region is CASSYGQGGYEQYF. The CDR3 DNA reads TGTGCCAGCAGTTACGGACAGGGAGGGTACGAGCAGTACTTC. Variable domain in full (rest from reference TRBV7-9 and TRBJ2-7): DTGVSQNPRHKITKRGQNVTFRCDPISEHNRLYWYRQTLGQGPEFLTYFQNEAQLEKSRLLSDRFSAERPKGSFSTLEIQRTEQGDSAMYLCASSYGQGGYEQYFGPGTRLTVT.